A single sample gave rise to the 20 T cell receptor beta chains below, sequenced in a study of blood T cell repertoires in COVID-19. This table comes from immunoSEQ multiplex PCR, and its TCRdb copy is limited to in-frame clones, with some not included. The table includes under 250,000 clones, 84% detected once. The sample taken for sequencing was peripheral blood. These receptors were collected from a woman aged 40 to 50 who had recovered from COVID-19.

The V call is TRBV20-1, the J call TRBJ1-2, with D maybe TRBD1 (5 bases). Trimming took 3 bases from V and 1 from J, leaving 12 bases between them. Germline-derived CDR1 and CDR2 are DFQATT and SNEGSKA (reference sequence). The CDR3 runs to 14 residues. The CDR3, as DNA: TGCAGTGCTAGTAGTGCCAGGGTTAACTATGGCTACACCTTC. It codes for CSASSARVNYGYTF.

This clone was seen a handful of times. The chain combines TRBV5-1 with TRBJ2-1; 8 bases map to TRBD1. The V gene's germline CDR1 is SGHRS and CDR2 YFSETQ. Losses at the gene ends were 6 bases for V and 12 bases for J; bases not matched to a gene: 11. CDR3 length equals 13 residues. CDR3 coding DNA: TGCGCCAGCATGGGACAGGTGTCGTACGGGCAGTTCTTC. Translation gives CASMGQVSYGQFF.

This sequence joins TRBV11-3 and TRBJ2-2; TRBD2 matches at 14 bases. This CDR3 region has 19 residues. The V gene end was trimmed by 5 bases and the J gene end by 2 bases; junction bases not matched to a gene: 10. Germline-derived CDR1 and CDR2 are SGHNT and YENEEA. The CDR3 region has the DNA TGTGCCAGCAGCCTTCTCGGACTAGCGGGGGGCGCTAACACCGGGGAGCTGTTTTTT. Protein: CASSLLGLAGGANTGELFF.

The chain links TRBV2 to TRBJ2-7; the D gene is possibly TRBD1 (5 bases). This CDR3 region has 18 residues. The germline V gene encodes CDR1 SNHLY and CDR2 FYNNEI. Trimming took 6 bases from V and 0 from J, leaving 24 bases between them. In nucleotides, the CDR3 is TGTGCCAGCAGGGCTACCGTAAGCCAGGGAAGTAGCTCCTACGAGCAGTACTTC. Translated, it gives CASRATVSQGSSSYEQYF.

The genes are TRBV6-5 and TRBJ1-1; D is undetermined. There are 12 residues in the CDR3. Trimming cost V 6 bases and J 7 bases, with 12 bases left between them. Looked up from germline, CDR1 is MNHEY and CDR2 is SVGAGI. The CDR3 loop reads CASRKLVGEAFF. The CDR3 DNA is TGTGCCAGCAGAAAACTCGTCGGTGAAGCTTTCTTT.

This clone was seen just once. The chain joins TRBV5-1 to TRBJ2-5, with D possibly matching TRBD2 (6 bases). The CDR3 is 13 residues long. The V and J ends lost 4 bases and 5 bases respectively, with 12 bases between them. Germline values: CDR1 SGHRS, CDR2 YFSETQ. This CDR3 is CASSRGSGETQYF. In DNA, the CDR3 is TGCGCCAGCAGCCGGGGGAGTGGGGAGACCCAGTACTTC.

The rearrangement joins TRBV6-5 to TRBJ1-2; D is uncertain. V was trimmed by 4 bases and J by 4 bases, leaving 19 bases between them. The CDR3 is made up of 16 amino acids. Germline V gives CDR1 MNHEY, CDR2 SVGAGI. The CDR3 DNA reads as TGTGCCAGCAGTTTTCCCCCGGGGTCCGCCTTCTATGGCTACACCTTC. Translated: CASSFPPGSAFYGYTF.

The chain recombines TRBV7-2 with TRBJ2-3; D is ambiguous. Germline-derived CDR1 and CDR2 are SGHTA and FQGNSA. The CDR3 contains 12 residues. V was trimmed by 5 bases and J by 2 bases, leaving 5 bases between them. In nucleotides, the CDR3 is TGTGCCAGCAGCGCCTACACAGATACGCAGTATTTT. It translates to CASSAYTDTQYF.

The chain combines TRBV19 with TRBJ2-5; D is possibly TRBD1 (6 bases). Germline CDR1 LNHDA, CDR2 SQIVND (reference sequence). This CDR3 spans 13 amino acids. The V end lost 3 bases, the J end lost 7 bases, and 12 bases lay between the germline ends. CDR3 region: CASSISGERTQYF. The CDR3 coding sequence is TGTGCCAGTAGTATTTCAGGGGAACGGACCCAGTACTTC.

The chain combines TRBV6-5 with TRBJ2-1; TRBD2 aligns across 11 bases. The J segment lost 6 bases and the V segment lost 6 bases, leaving 7 bases of the junction unmatched. Germline CDR1 MNHEY, CDR2 SVGAGI. The CDR3 covers 15 residues. This CDR3 reads CASSSLAGGLNEQFF. CDR3 nucleotides: TGTGCCAGCAGCTCATTAGCGGGGGGGCTCAATGAGCAGTTCTTC.

This chain joins TRBV5-1 and TRBJ2-1; tentative D call: TRBD1 (6 bases). CDR1 and CDR2 (germline): SGHRS, YFSETQ. The CDR3 runs to 14 residues. V dropped 5 bases and J dropped 0 bases, with 9 bases sitting between them. The CDR3 reads CASRQGGSYNEQFF. As DNA, the CDR3 is TGCGCCAGCAGACAGGGCGGCTCCTACAATGAGCAGTTCTTC.

The rearrangement links TRBV6-2 or TRBV6-3 to TRBJ2-1, with D hard to call. The germline V and J ends were trimmed by 2 bases and 6 bases, with 14 bases remaining between them. Germline V CDR1 and CDR2: MNHEY, SVGEGT. CDR3 size: 15 residues. The CDR3 DNA reads as TGTGCCAGCAGTTACGAGGCGAGGTCGACCAATGAGCAGTTCTTC. Its protein is CASSYEARSTNEQFF.

V and J are TRBV27 and TRBJ1-6, with unresolved D. V was cut by 6 bases and J by 0 bases, with 9 bases left in between. This CDR3 spans 15 amino acids. CDR1 is MNHEY and CDR2 is SMNVEV in the germline V gene (reference sequence). The CDR3 protein is CASREGSSYNSPLHF. CDR3 coding DNA: TGTGCCAGCAGGGAAGGGAGCTCCTATAATTCACCCCTCCACTTT.

This sequence joins TRBV30 and TRBJ2-3; 11 positions match TRBD2. Losses at the gene ends were 4 bases for V and 7 bases for J; bases not matched to a gene: 10. The germline gives CDR1 GTSNPN, CDR2 SVGIG (reference sequence). This CDR3 region has 15 residues. CDR3 sequence: CAWNPGLAGGYTQYF. The CDR3 nucleotides read TGTGCCTGGAACCCCGGGCTAGCGGGGGGCTATACGCAGTATTTT.

This chain joins TRBV19 and TRBJ2-7, with a tentative D call TRBD2 (5 bases). The germline V and J ends were trimmed by 5 bases and 1 base, with 12 bases remaining between them. The CDR3 runs to 14 residues. Per the germline V gene, CDR1 is LNHDA and CDR2 is SQIVND (reference sequence). The CDR3 DNA reads as TGTGCCAGTAGTCTGGTCCCGGGGTCCTACGAGCAGTACTTC. This gives the protein CASSLVPGSYEQYF.

The chain carries TRBV5-6 and TRBJ1-3; 7 positions match TRBD1. This CDR3 contains 15 residues. Germline values: CDR1 SGHDT, CDR2 YYEEEE. V trimming: 1 base; J trimming: 4 bases; junction bases outside the gene matches: 5. CDR3 DNA sequence: TGTGCCAGCAGCTTGTTGAAACAGGGGGGAAACACCATATATTTT. Protein: CASSLLKQGGNTIYF.

V usage is TRBV2 and J usage is TRBJ1-2, with a tentative D call TRBD1 (6 bases). This CDR3 region has 16 residues. Germline assignment: CDR1 SNHLY and CDR2 FYNNEI. V was pared by 3 bases and J by 4 bases, with 18 bases between. CDR3 residues: CASSEAGTGQGYGYTF. The CDR3, as DNA: TGTGCCAGCAGTGAGGCCGGCACAGGGCAAGGCTATGGCTACACCTTC.

The gene calls are TRBV2 and TRBJ1-2; D might be TRBD1 (6 bases). CDR1 and CDR2 from the germline V gene are SNHLY and FYNNEI. The V end lost 7 bases, the J end lost 4 bases, and 16 bases lay between the germline ends. The CDR3 extends over 14 amino acids. CDR3 residues: CASTPTGSFYGYTF. As DNA, the CDR3 is TGTGCCAGCACCCCGACAGGATCCTTCTATGGCTACACCTTC.

V gene TRBV5-1 combines with J gene TRBJ2-7; 7 nucleotides line up with TRBD1. Germline CDR1 SGHRS, CDR2 YFSETQ. Trimming cost V 5 bases and J 4 bases; bases outside gene matches: 12. This CDR3 has 15 amino acids. The CDR3 DNA reads as TGCGCCAGCAGTCCATTACAGGGGAAGAGGTACGAGCAGTACTTC. This gives the protein CASSPLQGKRYEQYF.

This clone was observed a handful of times. The chain recombines TRBV10-2 with TRBJ1-5; TRBD1 is a possible D gene (5 bases). V gave up 8 bases and J gave up 3 bases, with 14 bases separating them. Germline V gene sequence: CDR1 WSHSY, CDR2 SAAADI. The CDR3 has 14 residues. CDR3 DNA: TGCGCCAGCTGCGAGCGGGGGACCAATCAGCCCCAGCATTTT. This encodes CASCERGTNQPQHF.